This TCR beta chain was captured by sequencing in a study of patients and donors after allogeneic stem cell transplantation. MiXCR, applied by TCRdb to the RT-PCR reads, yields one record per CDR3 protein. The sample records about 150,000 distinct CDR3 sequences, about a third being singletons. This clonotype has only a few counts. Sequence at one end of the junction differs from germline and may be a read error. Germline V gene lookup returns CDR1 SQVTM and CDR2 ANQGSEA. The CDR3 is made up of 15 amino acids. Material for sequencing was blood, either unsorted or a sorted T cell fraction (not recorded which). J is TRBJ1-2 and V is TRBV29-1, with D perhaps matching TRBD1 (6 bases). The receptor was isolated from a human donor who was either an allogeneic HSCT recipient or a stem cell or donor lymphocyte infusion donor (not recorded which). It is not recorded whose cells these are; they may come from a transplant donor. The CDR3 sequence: CSVEGSWTANYGYTF. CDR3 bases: TGCAGCGTCGAAGGATCCTGGACAGCCAACTATGGCTACACCTTC.